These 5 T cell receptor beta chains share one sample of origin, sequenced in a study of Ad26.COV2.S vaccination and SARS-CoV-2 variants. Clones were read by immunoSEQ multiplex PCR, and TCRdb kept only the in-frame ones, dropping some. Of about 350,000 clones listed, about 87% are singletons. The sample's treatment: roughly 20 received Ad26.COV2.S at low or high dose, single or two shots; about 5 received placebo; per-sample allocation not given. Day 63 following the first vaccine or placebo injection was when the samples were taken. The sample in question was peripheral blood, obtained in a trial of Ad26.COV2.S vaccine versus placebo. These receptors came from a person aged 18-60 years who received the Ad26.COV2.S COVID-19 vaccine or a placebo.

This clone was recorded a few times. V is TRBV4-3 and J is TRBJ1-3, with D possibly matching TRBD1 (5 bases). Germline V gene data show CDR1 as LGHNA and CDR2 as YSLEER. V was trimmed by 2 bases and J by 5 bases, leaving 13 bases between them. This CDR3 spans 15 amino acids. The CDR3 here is CASSQSGRGRNTIYF. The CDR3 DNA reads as TGCGCCAGCAGCCAATCCGGAAGGGGTAGAAACACCATATATTTT.

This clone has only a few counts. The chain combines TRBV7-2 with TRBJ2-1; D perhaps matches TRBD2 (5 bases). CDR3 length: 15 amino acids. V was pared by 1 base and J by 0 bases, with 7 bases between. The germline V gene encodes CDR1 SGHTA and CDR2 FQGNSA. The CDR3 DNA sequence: TGTGCCAGCAGCTTAGACGGGAACTCCTACAATGAGCAGTTCTTC. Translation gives CASSLDGNSYNEQFF.

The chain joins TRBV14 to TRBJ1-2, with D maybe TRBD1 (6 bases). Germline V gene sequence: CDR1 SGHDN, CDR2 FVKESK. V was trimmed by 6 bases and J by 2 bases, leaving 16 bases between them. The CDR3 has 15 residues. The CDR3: CASRNSIQGNYGYTF. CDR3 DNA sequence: TGTGCCAGCAGGAATTCGATACAGGGAAACTATGGCTACACCTTC.

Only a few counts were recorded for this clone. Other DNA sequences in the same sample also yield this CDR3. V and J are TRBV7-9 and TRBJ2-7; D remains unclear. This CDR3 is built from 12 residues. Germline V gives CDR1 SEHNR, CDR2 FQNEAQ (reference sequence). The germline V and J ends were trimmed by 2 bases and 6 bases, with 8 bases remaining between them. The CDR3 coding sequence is TGTGCCAGCAGCTTAACTGGAATCGAGCAGTACTTC. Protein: CASSLTGIEQYF.

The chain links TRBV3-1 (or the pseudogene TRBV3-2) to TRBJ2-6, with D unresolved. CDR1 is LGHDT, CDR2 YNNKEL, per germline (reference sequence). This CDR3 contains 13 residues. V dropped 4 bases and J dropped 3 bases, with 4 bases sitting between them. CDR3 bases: TGTGCCAGCAGCCCTATTGGGGCCAACGTCCTGACTTTC. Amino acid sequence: CASSPIGANVLTF.